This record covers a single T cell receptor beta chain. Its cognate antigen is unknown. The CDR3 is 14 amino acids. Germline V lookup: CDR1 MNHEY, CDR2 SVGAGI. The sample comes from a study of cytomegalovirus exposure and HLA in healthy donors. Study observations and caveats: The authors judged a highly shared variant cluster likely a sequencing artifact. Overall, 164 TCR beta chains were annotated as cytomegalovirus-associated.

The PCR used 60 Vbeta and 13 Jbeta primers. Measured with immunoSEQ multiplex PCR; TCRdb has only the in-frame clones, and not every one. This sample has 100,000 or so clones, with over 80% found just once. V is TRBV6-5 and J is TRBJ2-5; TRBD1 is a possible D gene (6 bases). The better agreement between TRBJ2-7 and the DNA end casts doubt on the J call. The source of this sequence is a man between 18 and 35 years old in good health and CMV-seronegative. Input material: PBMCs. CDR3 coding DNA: TGTGCCAGCAGTCCCTCCGGGACACCCTACGAGCAGTACTTC. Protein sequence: CASSPSGTPYEQYF.